The present T cell receptor (beta chain) was sequenced within a study of T cells in localized non-small cell lung cancer (dated by TCRdb to about 2020). About the investigation overall: Comparing tumors with uninvolved tumor-adjacent lungs, the study looked at the T cell repertoires of roughly 250 patients with early-stage NSCLC. The cohort consisted of approximately 220 treatment-naive NSCLC patients whose localized lung tumors had been resected. A mean age of around 66 years was recorded for the NSCLC patients, of whom some 130 were male and about a hundred were female. General conclusions and limits of the study: Of the top 100 tumor clones, a median of roughly 53 were detected in paired uninvolved adjacent lung; around 30 were also among that lung's top 100. Multi-region tumor sequencing was not performed, so intratumor heterogeneity could not be excluded. Because of the exploratory design, TCR variables were selected using unadjusted p-values without false-discovery rate correction. Uninvolved tumor-adjacent lung showed the highest T cell clonality, higher than tumor, which suggests more focused antigenic responses in the adjacent lung. Higher blood T cell density associated with longer overall survival, while higher adjacent-lung clonality associated with shorter survival.

Two independent pathologists confirmed that the uninvolved adjacent lung, which was taken at least 2 cm from the tumor margin, was free of atypia. At diagnosis, tumor, uninvolved tumor-adjacent lung and peripheral blood were collected and then preserved as a mix of FFPE and fresh-frozen material. The immunoSEQ Assay was used to sequence TCR beta CDR3 regions from DNA. The study's processing was this. T cell density was computed as TCR beta template counts normalized to usable DNA estimated by amplifying housekeeping genes. Using the preseqR package, richness was estimated by extrapolating to 120,000 templates for tissue samples and 400,000 templates for PBMC samples. Clonality was defined by subtracting Pielou's evenness from one. To identify tissue-enriched TCRs, differential abundance testing was run on productive amino-acid clonotypes with a minimum total count of 5 and an alpha of 0.1. The Jaccard Index and the Morisita Overlap Index were used to measure how much the repertoires overlapped between compartments. GLIPH grouped TCR beta CDR3s together with public tetramer-defined viral CDR3s, and a viral motif had to include at least three viral sequences and also show V-gene enrichment. This is the immuneACCESS table as TCRdb keeps it, with only in-frame sequences that have V and J called. A part of the clones is gone; compared with another copy, unresolved V genes explain less than half, and the rest is unexplained. D and trimming come from the DNA, and the V and J calls and clone size come from that table. This sample is represented by 1,200 to 1,500 clones; about a fifth of them were singletons. The ten top clones hold roughly a fifth of the sample.

Note on this clone: Its antigen has not been determined. No much larger clone is present one base from it, and per-base qualities are unavailable.

From the germline V gene, CDR1 is SGHNT and CDR2 is YENEEA. Cut back by 5 bases and 0 bases, the V and J ends lie 22 bases apart. The CDR3 sequence holds 19 residues, the cysteine and phenylalanine included. Of the read, only the CDR3 DNA is kept; its 57 bases are in frame from base 1. Sample: normal lung tissue next to the tumor, taken before any cancer treatment. The clonotype was recovered from an older male donor with stage I squamous cell lung carcinoma. This sequence uses TRBV11-3 and TRBJ2-2; tentative D gene TRBD2, with 6 bases matching. The DNA is as follows: TGTGCCAGCAGCCAAGTAGGGGAGGCCCGGGCCTCGAACACCGGGGAGCTGTTTTTT. It codes for CASSQVGEARASNTGELFF. The CDR3, completed at both ends by the reference TRBV11-3 and TRBJ2-2 genes, gives the full variable domain EAGVVQSPRYKIIEKKQPVAFWCNPISGHNTLYWYLQNLGQGPELLIRYENEEAVDDSQLPKDRFSAERLKGVDSTLKIQPAELGDSAVYLCASSQVGEARASNTGELFFGEGSRLTVL.